This TCR beta chain was profiled in a study of blood T cell repertoires in COVID-19. Profiled with immunoSEQ multiplex PCR; TCRdb holds only in-frame clones, not every one. The sample has 15,000 to 20,000 clones; 78% are singletons. Trimming removed 4 bases at V and 0 bases at J, with 8 bases between. Germline lookup yields CDR1 MNHNY and CDR2 SVGAGI (reference sequence). This CDR3 has 14 residues. V gene TRBV6-6 combines with J gene TRBJ2-3; D unresolved. This clonotype was sampled from a man aged 55 to 69 with active or convalescent COVID-19. The specimen was peripheral blood. CDR3 sequence: CASSSGISTDTQYF. For the CDR3, the DNA is TGTGCCAGCAGTTCGGGTATTAGCACAGATACGCAGTATTTT.